These T cell receptor beta chains were read from a single sample in a study of blood T cell repertoires in COVID-19. Measured with immunoSEQ multiplex PCR; TCRdb has only the in-frame clones, and not every one. This sample has approximately 300,000 clones, with 90% to 95% found just once. Sequenced sample: PBMCs or T cells enriched from blood (not recorded which). These TCRs come from a woman in her 30s who had been exposed to COVID-19. Both conserved end residues are part of each CDR3. The order of the fields is J gene, D gene, clone size, V gene, CDR3 protein, CDR3 DNA. A D gene is named only where the DNA matches it firmly. Clone size, where shown, is once, few, many, or a class for clones that have expanded.

TRBJ2-3,TRBD1,.,TRBV5-1,CASGARTGGTDTQYF,TGCGCCAGCGGGGCCAGGACAGGGGGGACAGATACGCAGTATTTT
TRBJ1-1,TRBD1,.,TRBV18,CASSPPGQGRTEAFF,TGTGCCAGCTCACCGCCCGGACAGGGTAGGACTGAAGCTTTCTTT
TRBJ1-5,.,.,TRBV28,CASSFQNSNQPQHF,TGTGCCAGCAGTTTTCAGAATAGCAATCAGCCCCAGCATTTT
TRBJ1-1,.,.,TRBV24-1,CATSPSGAGVTEAFF,TGTGCCACCAGTCCTTCAGGGGCTGGAGTCACTGAAGCTTTCTTT
TRBJ1-1,.,.,TRBV6-1,CASSDWGETEAFF,TGTGCCAGCAGTGATTGGGGAGAGACTGAAGCTTTCTTT
TRBJ2-1,.,.,TRBV27,CASSLGGHNEQFF,TGTGCCAGCAGTTTAGGCGGGCACAATGAGCAGTTCTTC
TRBJ1-1,.,.,TRBV2,CASSDSFNTEAFF,TGTGCCAGCAGTGACAGTTTTAACACTGAAGCTTTCTTT
TRBJ2-5,TRBD2,.,TRBV6-2/TRBV6-3,CASSYGLAGGTETQYF,TGTGCCAGCAGTTACGGCCTAGCGGGGGGAACAGAGACCCAGTACTTC
TRBJ2-3,TRBD1,.,TRBV10-3,CAISGQQGGDTQYF,TGTGCCATCAGTGGCCAACAGGGGGGTGATACGCAGTATTTT
TRBJ1-1,.,few,TRBV7-9,CASSFPRGNTEAFF,TGTGCCAGCAGCTTTCCTCGGGGGAACACTGAAGCTTTCTTT
TRBJ2-5,TRBD1,many,TRBV9,CASSVAVTGGEETQYF,TGTGCCAGCAGCGTAGCGGTAACAGGGGGCGAAGAGACCCAGTACTTC
TRBJ1-5,TRBD1,.,TRBV9,CASSVAGGQPQHF,TGTGCCAGCAGCGTAGCAGGGGGTCAGCCCCAGCATTTT
TRBJ2-5,TRBD2,.,TRBV5-1,CASSPGSGGTYQETQYF,TGCGCCAGCAGCCCAGGTAGCGGGGGAACTTATCAAGAGACCCAGTACTTC
TRBJ1-1,.,.,TRBV12-3/TRBV12-4,CASSPGRGQAFF,TGTGCCAGCAGCCCTGGGAGAGGGCAAGCTTTCTTT
TRBJ1-4,.,few,TRBV5-1,CASSLAVGVRAYNEKLFF,TGCGCCAGCAGCTTGGCCGTCGGGGTTAGGGCCTATAATGAAAAACTGTTTTTT
TRBJ2-1,.,.,TRBV19,CASSISGNNEQFF,TGTGCCAGTAGTATATCAGGGAACAATGAGCAGTTCTTC
TRBJ1-5,.,.,TRBV19,CASSKGLGRYNQPQHF,TGTGCCAGTAGTAAGGGGCTTGGCAGGTACAATCAGCCCCAGCATTTT
TRBJ2-3,.,.,TRBV2,CASSRLEGEDTQYF,TGTGCCAGCAGTCGACTAGAGGGTGAAGATACGCAGTATTTT
TRBJ2-7,.,.,TRBV6-5,CASSYSASKRTYEQYF,TGTGCCAGCAGTTACTCCGCCAGCAAGCGGACCTACGAGCAGTACTTC
TRBJ2-7,TRBD1,.,TRBV13,CASSQGQSPYEQYF,TGTGCCAGCAGTCAGGGACAGAGCCCCTACGAGCAGTACTTC
TRBJ2-1,TRBD2,.,TRBV5-1,CASSGTSGGYEQFF,TGCGCCAGCAGCGGGACTAGCGGGGGGTATGAGCAGTTCTTC
TRBJ1-6,TRBD1,.,TRBV6-2/TRBV6-3,CASSLGQWNSPLHF,TGTGCCAGCAGCCTGGGACAGTGGAATTCACCCCTCCACTTT
TRBJ1-4,.,.,TRBV7-9,CASSFSGVEKLFF,TGTGCCAGCAGCTTTTCAGGGGTCGAAAAACTGTTTTTT
TRBJ1-2,.,.,TRBV13,CASSPPLVYRSYGYTF,TGTGCCAGCAGCCCCCCTCTTGTCTATAGGAGCTATGGCTACACCTTC
TRBJ2-3,TRBD1,.,TRBV6-2/TRBV6-3,CASSKFGTGEWDTQYF,TGTGCCAGCAGTAAGTTCGGGACAGGGGAATGGGATACGCAGTATTTT
TRBJ1-5,.,.,TRBV7-9,CASTGPGDGQPQHF,TGTGCCAGCACTGGACCAGGGGACGGTCAGCCCCAGCATTTT
TRBJ2-1,.,.,TRBV3-1/TRBV3-2,CASSPVLFAAGLYEQFF,TGTGCCAGCAGCCCAGTACTCTTCGCAGCGGGTTTATATGAGCAGTTCTTC
TRBJ2-5,TRBD1,.,TRBV3-1/TRBV3-2,CASRKTGSIETQYF,TGTGCCAGCAGGAAGACAGGGTCTATAGAGACCCAGTACTTC
TRBJ2-5,TRBD2,.,TRBV5-1,CASSLAGTSEETQYF,TGCGCCAGCAGCTTGGCGGGGACTAGCGAGGAGACCCAGTACTTC
TRBJ1-2,.,.,TRBV11-2,CASSLDLGPSNYGYTF,TGTGCCAGCAGCTTAGATCTGGGGCCCTCTAACTATGGCTACACCTTC
TRBJ1-2,.,.,TRBV5-4,CASSLGLDLGDGYTF,TGTGCCAGCAGCTTGGGTTTGGATCTCGGGGATGGCTACACCTTC